Listed below are T cell receptor beta chains from one sample, sequenced in a study of T cell responses to AZD1222 COVID-19 vaccine. The repertoire was sequenced with immunoSEQ multiplex PCR; TCRdb's copy has only in-frame clones and lacks some. The profile shows about 52,000 clones, over 80% of them singletons. Sample: peripheral blood, taken 28 days after the second AZD1222 dose. The receptors come from an adult who received the AZD1222 COVID-19 vaccine. CDR3s include the opening cysteine and the closing phenylalanine or tryptophan. Fields, in order: CDR3 protein, CDR3 DNA, D gene, V gene, J gene, clone size. A D gene is named only where the DNA matches it firmly. Clone size is not always given. Where it is, it says once, few, many or a class for expanded clones.

CDR3: CASSQLHISGNTIYF
DNA: TGTGCCAGCAGCCAGCTCCATATCTCTGGAAACACCATATATTTT
D: .
V: TRBV3-1/TRBV3-2
J: TRBJ1-3
size: .

CDR3: CASSFQAAGGSNEQFF
DNA: TGTGCCAGCAGCTTCCAGGCGGCGGGAGGTTCCAATGAGCAGTTCTTC
D: TRBD2
V: TRBV5-4
J: TRBJ2-1
size: .

CDR3: CASSLGGQSTYEQYF
DNA: TGTGCCAGCAGCTTAGGAGGACAGTCAACCTACGAGCAGTACTTC
D: .
V: TRBV13
J: TRBJ2-7
size: .

CDR3: CASSQEFRGGNSPLHF
DNA: TGTGCCAGCAGCCAAGAATTCCGGGGAGGGAATTCACCCCTCCACTTT
D: .
V: TRBV3-1/TRBV3-2
J: TRBJ1-6
size: .

CDR3: CASSTNRNQPQHF
DNA: TGTGCCAGTAGCACGAACAGGAATCAGCCCCAGCATTTT
D: .
V: TRBV19
J: TRBJ1-5
size: .

CDR3: CASSFGSGYQPQHF
DNA: TGTGCCAGCAGTTTTGGTTCAGGGTATCAGCCCCAGCATTTT
D: .
V: TRBV28
J: TRBJ1-5
size: .

CDR3: CASSRRGDEQYF
DNA: TGTGCCAGCAGCCGCAGGGGAGACGAGCAGTACTTC
D: .
V: TRBV14
J: TRBJ2-7
size: .

CDR3: CASSEPTSASSYNEQFF
DNA: TGTGCCAGCAGCGAACCGACGAGCGCAAGCTCCTACAATGAGCAGTTCTTC
D: .
V: TRBV5-4
J: TRBJ2-1
size: .

CDR3: CASSAPGQGSYEQYF
DNA: TGTGCCAGTAGTGCCCCGGGACAGGGATCCTACGAGCAGTACTTC
D: TRBD1
V: TRBV19
J: TRBJ2-7
size: .

CDR3: CASSVRSRGTDTQYF
DNA: TGTGCCAGCAGCGTACGGTCCCGGGGCACAGATACGCAGTATTTT
D: .
V: TRBV9
J: TRBJ2-3
size: once

CDR3: CASSTGTTHNEQFF
DNA: TGTGCCAGCAGTACCGGGACTACCCACAATGAGCAGTTCTTC
D: TRBD2
V: TRBV6-2/TRBV6-3
J: TRBJ2-1
size: .

CDR3: CASTPTGRRGTGELFF
DNA: TGCGCCAGCACCCCCACGGGAAGGCGAGGCACCGGGGAGCTGTTTTTT
D: .
V: TRBV5-1
J: TRBJ2-2
size: .

CDR3: CASSKERVPYTQYF
DNA: TGTGCCAGCAGTAAGGAGCGGGTGCCATATACGCAGTATTTT
D: .
V: TRBV6-4
J: TRBJ2-3
size: .

CDR3: CASSLYRDGEQYF
DNA: TGTGCCAGCAGTTTATATCGGGATGGCGAGCAGTACTTC
D: .
V: TRBV28
J: TRBJ2-7
size: .

CDR3: CASRQYNTIYF
DNA: TGTGCCAGCAGACAGTACAACACCATATATTTT
D: .
V: TRBV3-1/TRBV3-2
J: TRBJ1-3
size: .

CDR3: CAWSPHQYEQYF
DNA: TGTGCCTGGAGTCCACACCAGTACGAGCAGTACTTC
D: .
V: TRBV30
J: TRBJ2-7
size: .

CDR3: CASSSDRDTQYF
DNA: TGTGCCAGCAGTTCGGATCGGGATACGCAGTATTTT
D: .
V: TRBV12-3/TRBV12-4
J: TRBJ2-3
size: once

CDR3: CSARGPGEQYF
DNA: TGCAGTGCTAGGGGACCTGGGGAGCAGTACTTC
D: .
V: TRBV20-1
J: TRBJ2-7
size: .

CDR3: CASAPPGSYNEQFF
DNA: TGTGCCAGCGCCCCCCCAGGGTCCTACAATGAGCAGTTCTTC
D: .
V: TRBV7-9
J: TRBJ2-1
size: once

CDR3: CASSRTTVGADTQYF
DNA: TGCGCCAGCAGCAGGACAACCGTGGGGGCAGATACGCAGTATTTT
D: .
V: TRBV5-1
J: TRBJ2-3
size: .

CDR3: CASSGRTKTPNTEAFF
DNA: TGTGCCAGCAGTGGCAGAACGAAAACACCGAACACTGAAGCTTTCTTT
D: .
V: TRBV6-1
J: TRBJ1-1
size: .

CDR3: CAWTGLAKNIQYF
DNA: TGTGCCTGGACGGGACTGGCCAAAAACATTCAGTACTTC
D: .
V: TRBV30
J: TRBJ2-4
size: .

CDR3: CASSLNRGTEQFF
DNA: TGTGCCAGCAGCTTAAACAGGGGGACTGAGCAGTTCTTC
D: TRBD1
V: TRBV7-3
J: TRBJ2-1
size: .

CDR3: CATSTRDGYNEQFF
DNA: TGTGCCACCAGCACCCGGGACGGTTACAATGAGCAGTTCTTC
D: .
V: TRBV15
J: TRBJ2-1
size: .

CDR3: CASGPPAGGQFF
DNA: TGTGCTAGTGGGCCCCCGGCGGGTGGGCAGTTCTTC
D: .
V: TRBV12-5
J: TRBJ2-1
size: .